These 8 T cell receptor beta chains were all obtained from the same sample, sequenced in a study of blood T cell repertoires in COVID-19. Libraries were prepared by immunoSEQ multiplex PCR; TCRdb keeps only in-frame clonotypes and omits some of them. The sample has about 250,000 clones, almost 90% seen once. Sequenced material: peripheral blood. The origin of the receptors is a man of 80 years or more with acute or convalescent COVID-19.

J is TRBJ2-3 and V is TRBV5-6, with no clear D. Trimming took off 4 bases at V and 3 bases at J, with 15 bases between the two ends. Germline CDR1 SGHDT, CDR2 YYEEEE. The CDR3 contains 15 residues. In nucleotides, the CDR3 is TGTGCCAGCAGCCAATCCGGGTTCTGGACAGATACGCAGTATTTT. It is translated as CASSQSGFWTDTQYF.

The genes are TRBV20-1 and TRBJ1-5, with D possibly matching TRBD1 (5 bases). The CDR3 covers 11 residues. Germline V gene data show CDR1 as DFQATT and CDR2 as SNEGSKA (reference sequence). Trimming stripped 2 bases from V and 8 bases from J, with 7 bases between. CDR3 bases: TGCAGTGCTAGATTAGGGGAGCCCCAGCATTTT. The encoded protein is CSARLGEPQHF.

V and J are TRBV6-6 and TRBJ2-5, with 9 nucleotides matching TRBD2. Germline V CDR1 and CDR2: MNHNY, SVGAGI (reference sequence). V lost 7 bases to trimming and J lost 3 bases; unmatched junction nucleotides: 3. CDR3 length: 13 amino acids. DNA for the CDR3: TGTGCCAGCACCGAGCGGGGGGAAGAGACCCAGTACTTC. Its translation: CASTERGEETQYF.

This clone was picked up one time. The gene calls are TRBV5-1 and TRBJ2-2; TRBD1 agrees at 7 bases. Germline assignment: CDR1 SGHRS and CDR2 YFSETQ. CDR3 length: 16 residues. V shed 2 bases, J shed 6 bases, and the junction held 10 bases outside the gene matches. The CDR3: CASSFKQGHDAGELFF. CDR3 nucleotides: TGCGCCAGCAGCTTTAAACAGGGGCATGACGCCGGGGAGCTGTTTTTT.

The chain combines TRBV6-2 or TRBV6-3 with TRBJ2-7; D is perhaps TRBD1 (6 bases). The ends were cut back, 5 bases at V and 3 bases at J, with 17 bases in the middle. This CDR3 has 15 amino acids. Germline loops: CDR1 MNHEY, CDR2 SVGEGT. CDR3 protein: CASSGGGGRGYEQYF. CDR3 coding DNA: TGTGCCAGCAGTGGAGGTGGGGGCAGGGGCTACGAGCAGTACTTC.

The rearrangement joins TRBV20-1 to TRBJ1-6; D perhaps matches TRBD1 (5 bases). Trimming pared 3 bases from V and 7 bases from J, leaving 19 bases between. Germline V CDR1 and CDR2: DFQATT, SNEGSKA (reference sequence). This CDR3 spans 16 amino acids. CDR3: CSASNPVGAGNSPLHF. The CDR3, as DNA: TGCAGTGCTAGTAATCCCGTAGGGGCAGGGAATTCACCCCTCCACTTT.

This chain uses TRBV7-8 with TRBJ1-1; no clear D gene. This CDR3 comprises 13 residues. Germline values: CDR1 SGHVS, CDR2 FQNEAQ. The V end was cut by 5 bases, the J end by 1 base, with 8 bases between. The CDR3 DNA sequence: TGTGCCAGCAGCCCTGCAGAGAACACTGAAGCTTTCTTT. Amino acids: CASSPAENTEAFF.

The chain carries TRBV7-9 and TRBJ2-5; tentative D call: TRBD1 (6 bases). Per germline, CDR1 SEHNR and CDR2 FQNEAQ (reference sequence). V was shortened by 2 bases and J by 5 bases, with 21 bases between the two germline ends. The CDR3 consists of 17 residues. The CDR3 loop is CASSLKGGPNRRETQYF. CDR3 DNA: TGTGCCAGCAGCTTAAAAGGGGGACCAAACCGCAGGGAGACCCAGTACTTC.